The clone carrying this TCR beta chain was detected once. This entry comes from a study of control samples from healthy donors and cancer patients. Sequenced by immunoSEQ multiplex PCR; TCRdb stores in-frame clones only, minus some. The repertoire includes 130,000 or so clones, approximately 94% of them detected once, and under 15% sits in the top ten. Input material: blood. The receptor comes from a middle-aged man in good health.

The CDR3 reads CASSLDRNTEAFF. The CDR3 nucleotides read TGTGCCAGCAGCCTGGACAGGAACACTGAAGCTTTCTTT. The chain recombines TRBV6-5 with TRBJ1-1; tentatively, D is TRBD1 (6 bases). This CDR3 comprises 13 residues. In germline, CDR1 is MNHEY, CDR2 SVGAGI. Trimming cost V 6 bases and J 1 base, with 9 bases left between them.